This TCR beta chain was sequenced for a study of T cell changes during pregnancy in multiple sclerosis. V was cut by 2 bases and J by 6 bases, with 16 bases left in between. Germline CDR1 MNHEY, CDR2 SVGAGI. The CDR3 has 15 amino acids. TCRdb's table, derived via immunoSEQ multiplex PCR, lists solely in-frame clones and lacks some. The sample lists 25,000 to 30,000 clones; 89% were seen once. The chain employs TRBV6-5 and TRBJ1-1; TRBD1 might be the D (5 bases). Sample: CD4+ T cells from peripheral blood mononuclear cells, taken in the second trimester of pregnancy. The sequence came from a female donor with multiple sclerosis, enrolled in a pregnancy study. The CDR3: CASSYKPDGAAEAFF. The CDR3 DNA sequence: TGTGCCAGCAGTTACAAGCCTGATGGGGCCGCTGAAGCTTTCTTT.